Following are 18 T cell receptor beta chains from one sample sequenced in a study of neurological immune-mediated disorders. TCRdb analysed the 5' RACE reads with MiXCR anew, one entry per CDR3 protein. The sample lists 45,000 to 55,000 distinct CDR3 sequences, under 13% occurring once. The sequenced sample consisted of PBMCs. Every receptor here comes from a woman between 40 and 50 years old with HTLV-1-associated myelopathy (HAM/TSP).

This clonotype has at least ten counts. The chain couples TRBV29-1 to TRBJ1-1; weak D call: TRBD1 (6 bases). The germline V and J ends were trimmed by 7 bases and 1 base, with 13 bases remaining between them. Germline assignment: CDR1 SQVTM and CDR2 ANQGSEA. This CDR3 has 13 amino acids. CDR3 region: CSATRGGNTEAFF. CDR3 in DNA: TGCAGCGCAACCAGAGGGGGGAACACTGAAGCTTTCTTT.

The sample holds many counts of this clonotype. The chain employs TRBV9 and TRBJ2-1; D unclear. V was trimmed by 5 bases and J by 1 base, leaving 10 bases between them. Germline values: CDR1 SGDLS, CDR2 YYNGEE. This CDR3 comprises 14 residues. The CDR3 sequence is CASSPAVSYNEQFF. The CDR3 region has the DNA TGTGCCAGCAGTCCGGCGGTGTCCTACAATGAGCAGTTCTTC. The full variable domain, in which reference TRBV9 and TRBJ2-1 provide the parts outside the CDR3, is DSGVTQTPKHLITATGQRVTLRCSPRSGDLSVYWYQQSLDQGLQFLIQYYNGEERAKGNILERFSAQQFPDLHSELNLSSLELGDSALYFCASSPAVSYNEQFFGPGTRLTVL.

This clonotype showed up many times. This chain joins TRBV6-5 and TRBJ2-7; 12 bases fit TRBD2. Germline lookup yields CDR1 MNHEY and CDR2 SVGAGI. The CDR3 spans 17 residues. With 2 bases clipped from V and 0 bases from J, the junction kept 5 bases outside the gene matches. As DNA, the CDR3 is TGTGCCAGCAGTTACCGACTAGCGGGGGCCGACTCCTACGAGCAGTACTTC. Translated, it gives CASSYRLAGADSYEQYF.

As concerns this clonotype: A much larger clone sits a single nucleotide away, making a read error possible. The chain employs TRBV7-9 and TRBJ1-1; D may be TRBD1 (6 bases). The germline gives CDR1 SEHNR, CDR2 FQNEAQ (reference sequence). This CDR3 is 12 amino acids long. V was pared by 5 bases and J by 8 bases, with 12 bases between. The CDR3 protein is CASSPWGAEAFF. Written as DNA, the CDR3 is TGTGCCAGCAGCCCGTGGGGGGCCGAAGCTTTCTTT.

This clonotype appeared many times. The rearrangement uses TRBV7-2 and TRBJ2-1, with TRBD2 matching 7 bases. The CDR3 has 13 amino acids. The V gene's germline CDR1 is SGHTA and CDR2 FQGNSA. V lost 11 bases and J lost 8; bases outside the gene matches: 12. The CDR3 sequence is CARSPSGAHEQFF. The CDR3 DNA follows: TGTGCCCGCTCGCCGAGCGGGGCCCATGAGCAGTTCTTC.

This clonotype was counted at least ten times. J is TRBJ1-2 and V is TRBV10-3; 7 bases line up with TRBD1. CDR1 and CDR2 (germline): ENHRY, SYGVKD. The V gene end was trimmed by 5 bases and the J gene end by 8 bases; junction bases not matched to a gene: 5. This CDR3 spans 12 amino acids. The CDR3 here is CAISHGTDGYTF. CDR3 in DNA: TGTGCCATCAGTCACGGGACAGACGGCTACACCTTC.

This clonotype has at least ten counts. This sequence joins TRBV2 and TRBJ2-3, with a tentative D call TRBD2 (7 bases). The CDR3 sequence is 15 residues long. The germline CDR1 and CDR2 sequences are SNHLY and FYNNEI. Trimming cost V 6 bases and J 4 bases, with 17 bases left between them. This chain's CDR3 is CASSIWRGGADTQYF. In DNA form, the CDR3 reads TGTGCCAGCAGCATCTGGCGAGGGGGGGCAGATACGCAGTATTTT. Full variable domain (remainder filled in from reference TRBV2 and TRBJ2-3): EPEVTQTPSHQVTQMGQEVILRCVPISNHLYFYWYRQILGQKVEFLVSFYNNEISEKSEIFDDQFSVERPDGSNFTLKIRSTKLEDSAMYFCASSIWRGGADTQYFGPGTRLTVL.

This CDR3 is CASSQDTGLAGDSTDTQYF. CDR3 coding DNA: TGTGCCAGCAGCCAAGATACGGGGCTAGCGGGGGATAGCACAGATACGCAGTATTTT. V is TRBV4-2 and J is TRBJ2-3, with 10 bases identical to TRBD2. CDR1 and CDR2 from the germline V gene are LGHNA and YNFKEQ. Losses at the gene ends were 0 bases for V and 0 bases for J; bases not matched to a gene: 9. The CDR3 consists of 19 residues.

This clonotype has a count of ten or more. The chain carries TRBV10-3 and TRBJ2-7, with D perhaps TRBD2 (6 bases). Trimming shortened V by 8 bases and J by 1 base, and 6 bases separated the two germline ends. The CDR3 loop spans 11 amino acids. The germline V gene has CDR1 ENHRY and CDR2 SYGVKD. CDR3 region: CAIGGSYEQYF. The CDR3 DNA reads TGTGCCATCGGGGGGTCCTACGAGCAGTACTTC.

The table lists this clonotype with a few counts. The chain couples TRBV5-1 to TRBJ1-2; maybe TRBD1 (5 bases). Deletions cut 5 bases from V and 8 bases from J, with 19 bases between. CDR1 SGHRS and CDR2 YFSETQ come from the germline V gene. The CDR3 is made up of 14 amino acids. The CDR3 loop is CASSTGTETLGYTF. The CDR3 coding sequence is TGCGCCAGCAGTACCGGGACGGAGACTTTAGGCTACACCTTC.

This clonotype occurred many times. The chain is built from TRBV4-3 and TRBJ1-2, with 11 bases aligning to TRBD1. CDR3 size: 16 residues. Germline CDR1 reads LGHNA; CDR2 reads YSLEER. The trim removed 6 bases at V and 7 bases at J, leaving 13 bases unmatched. CDR3 in DNA: TGCGCCAGCAGACGAGGAATCGGACAGGGGGCTTCTGGCTACACCTTC. It is translated as CASRRGIGQGASGYTF.

This clonotype showed up many times. The CDR3 spells CASSPYGTADTQYF. The CDR3 DNA follows: TGTGCCAGCAGCCCATACGGGACAGCAGATACGCAGTATTTT. The chain uses TRBV7-3 and TRBJ2-3, with 7 bases aligning to TRBD1. The CDR3 contains 14 residues. CDR1 is SGHTA and CDR2 is FQGTGA in the germline V gene. J was trimmed by 4 bases and V by 5 bases; bases with no gene match: 6. Using reference TRBV7-3 and TRBJ2-3 for the parts outside the CDR3, the full variable domain is GAGVSQTPSNKVTEKGKYVELRCDPISGHTALYWYRQSLGQGPEFLIYFQGTGAADDSGLPNDRFFAVRPEGSVSTLKIQRTERGDSAVYLCASSPYGTADTQYFGPGTRLTVL.

This clonotype has ten or more counts. V and J are TRBV5-1 and TRBJ1-5; TRBD1 matches 7 bases. The CDR3 is 13 residues long. CDR1 and CDR2 from the germline V gene are SGHRS and YFSETQ. V trimming: 6 bases; J trimming: 4 bases; junction bases outside the gene matches: 4. CDR3 nucleotides: TGCGCCAGCAACCGGGACAGAAATCAGCCCCAGCATTTT. Protein sequence: CASNRDRNQPQHF.

This clonotype has ten or more counts. This chain connects TRBV5-6 to TRBJ2-7; 8 bases are shared with TRBD2. Germline CDR1 is SGHDT and CDR2 is YYEEEE. The CDR3 covers 14 residues. Trimming at V came to 2 bases and at J to 5 bases, leaving 6 bases not matched to a gene. Here the CDR3 reads CASSLGLALDEQYF. In nucleotides, the CDR3 is TGTGCCAGCAGCTTAGGACTAGCCTTGGACGAGCAGTACTTC.

This clonotype was counted many times. The CDR3 region is CASSFSFRQYF. In nucleotides, the CDR3 is TGTGCCAGCAGCTTTTCTTTCCGGCAGTACTTC. The gene calls are TRBV11-3 and TRBJ2-7; D call uncertain. CDR3 size: 11 residues. Germline V lookup: CDR1 SGHNT, CDR2 YENEEA. The V and J ends lost 3 bases and 9 bases respectively, with 9 bases between them.

This clonotype was detected many times. The chain couples TRBV7-2 to TRBJ2-7; no definite D call. Germline V gene data show CDR1 as SGHTA and CDR2 as FQGNSA. CDR3 length: 12 residues. The V and J ends lost 3 bases and 5 bases respectively, with 8 bases between them. The CDR3 coding sequence is TGTGCCAGCAGCTTTGGGGTTAACGAGCAGTACTTC. Its translation: CASSFGVNEQYF.

This clonotype was counted at least ten times. The chain has TRBV2 and TRBJ2-5; D perhaps matches TRBD1 (7 bases). The germline V and J ends were trimmed by 2 bases and 5 bases, with 18 bases remaining between them. The CDR3 has 16 amino acids. Germline CDR1 and CDR2: SNHLY and FYNNEI. Written as DNA, the CDR3 is TGTGCCAGCAGTGAACCCTCCAGGGGGGTGAGGGAGACCCAGTACTTC. It translates to CASSEPSRGVRETQYF.

This clonotype has more than one count but fewer than ten. The V call is TRBV7-9, the J call TRBJ2-7; the D gene is possibly TRBD1 (5 bases). CDR1 and CDR2 from the germline V gene are SEHNR and FQNEAQ (reference sequence). With 3 bases removed from V and 5 bases from J, the gap between germline ends came to 5 bases. This CDR3 spans 11 amino acids. The CDR3 DNA reads as TGTGCCAGCAGCTTCAGGGACGAGCAGTACTTC. Its translation: CASSFRDEQYF.